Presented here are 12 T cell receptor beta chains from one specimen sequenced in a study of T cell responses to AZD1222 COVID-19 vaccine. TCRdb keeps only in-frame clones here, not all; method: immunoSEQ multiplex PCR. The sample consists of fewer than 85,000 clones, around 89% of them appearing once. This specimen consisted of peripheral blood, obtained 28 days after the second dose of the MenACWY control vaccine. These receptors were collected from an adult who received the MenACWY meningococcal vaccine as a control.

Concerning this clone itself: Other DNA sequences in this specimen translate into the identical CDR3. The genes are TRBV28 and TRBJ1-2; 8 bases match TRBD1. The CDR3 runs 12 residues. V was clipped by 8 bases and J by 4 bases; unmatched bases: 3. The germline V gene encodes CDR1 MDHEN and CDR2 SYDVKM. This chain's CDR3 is CASGTGTYGYTF. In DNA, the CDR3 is TGTGCCAGCGGGACAGGAACCTATGGCTACACCTTC.

CDR3 in DNA: TGTGCCAGCAGCGTAGCGTCAGGGGGGTTCTACGAGCAGTACTTC. Translated, it gives CASSVASGGFYEQYF. The genes are TRBV9 and TRBJ2-7, with a tentative D call TRBD1 (7 bases). Germline V gene sequence: CDR1 SGDLS, CDR2 YYNGEE. Trimming stripped 0 bases from V and 3 bases from J, with 13 bases between. CDR3 length: 15 amino acids.

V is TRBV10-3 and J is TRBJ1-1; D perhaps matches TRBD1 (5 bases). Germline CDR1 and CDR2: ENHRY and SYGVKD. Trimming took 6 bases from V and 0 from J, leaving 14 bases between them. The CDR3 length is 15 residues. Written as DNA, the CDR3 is TGTGCCATCAGCAGGGAGGGGATTCTGAACACTGAAGCTTTCTTT. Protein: CAISREGILNTEAFF.

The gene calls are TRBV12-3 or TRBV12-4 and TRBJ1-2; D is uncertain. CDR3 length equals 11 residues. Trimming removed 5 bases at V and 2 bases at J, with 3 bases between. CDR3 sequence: CASSLNYGYTF. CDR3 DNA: TGTGCCAGCAGTCTCAACTATGGCTACACCTTC.

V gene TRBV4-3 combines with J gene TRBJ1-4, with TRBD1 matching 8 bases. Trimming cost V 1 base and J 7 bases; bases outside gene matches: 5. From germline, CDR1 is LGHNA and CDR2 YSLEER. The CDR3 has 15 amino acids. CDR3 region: CASSQGVGQGEKLFF. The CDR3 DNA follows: TGCGCCAGCAGCCAAGGGGTAGGACAGGGTGAAAAACTGTTTTTT.

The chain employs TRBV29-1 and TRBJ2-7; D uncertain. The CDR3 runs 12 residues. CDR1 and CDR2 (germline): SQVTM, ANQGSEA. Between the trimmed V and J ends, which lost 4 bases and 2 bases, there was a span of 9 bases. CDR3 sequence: CSVGDSTYEQYF. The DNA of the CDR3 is TGCAGCGTTGGAGACTCAACCTACGAGCAGTACTTC.

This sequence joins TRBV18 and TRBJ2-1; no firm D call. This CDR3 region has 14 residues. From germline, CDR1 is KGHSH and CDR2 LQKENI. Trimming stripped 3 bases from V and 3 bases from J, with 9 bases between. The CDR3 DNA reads TGTGCCAGCTCACCCACAGACCGCTACAATGAGCAGTTCTTC. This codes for CASSPTDRYNEQFF.

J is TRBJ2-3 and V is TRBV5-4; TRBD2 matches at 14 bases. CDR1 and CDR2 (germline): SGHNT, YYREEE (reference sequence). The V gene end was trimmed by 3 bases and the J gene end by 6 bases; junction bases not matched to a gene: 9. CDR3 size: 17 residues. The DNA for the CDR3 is TGTGCCAGCAGCTCGCCGACTAGCGGGAGGGCCCTGGATACGCAGTATTTT. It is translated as CASSSPTSGRALDTQYF. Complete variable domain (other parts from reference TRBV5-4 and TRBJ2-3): ETGVTQSPTHLIKTRGQQVTLRCSSQSGHNTVSWYQQALGQGPQFIFQYYREEENGRGNFPPRFSGLQFPNYSSELNVNALELDDSALYLCASSSPTSGRALDTQYFGPGTRLTVL.

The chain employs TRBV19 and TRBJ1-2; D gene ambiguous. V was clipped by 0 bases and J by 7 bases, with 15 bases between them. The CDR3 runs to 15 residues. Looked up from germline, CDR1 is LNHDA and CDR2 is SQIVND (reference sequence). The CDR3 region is CASSIEELPTGGYTF. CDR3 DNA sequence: TGTGCCAGTAGTATAGAAGAACTGCCCACGGGTGGCTACACCTTC.

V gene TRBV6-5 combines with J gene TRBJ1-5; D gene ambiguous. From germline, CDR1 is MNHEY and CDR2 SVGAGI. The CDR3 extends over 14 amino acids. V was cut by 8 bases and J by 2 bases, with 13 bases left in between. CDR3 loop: CASLRDGGNQPQHF. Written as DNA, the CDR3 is TGTGCCAGCCTCCGGGATGGTGGCAATCAGCCCCAGCATTTT.

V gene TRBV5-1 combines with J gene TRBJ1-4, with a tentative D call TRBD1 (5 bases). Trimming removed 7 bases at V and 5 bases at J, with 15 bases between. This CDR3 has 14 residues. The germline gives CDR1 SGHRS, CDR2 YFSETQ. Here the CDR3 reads CASALGTRNEKLFF. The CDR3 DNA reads TGCGCCAGCGCCTTGGGGACGCGGAATGAAAAACTGTTTTTT.

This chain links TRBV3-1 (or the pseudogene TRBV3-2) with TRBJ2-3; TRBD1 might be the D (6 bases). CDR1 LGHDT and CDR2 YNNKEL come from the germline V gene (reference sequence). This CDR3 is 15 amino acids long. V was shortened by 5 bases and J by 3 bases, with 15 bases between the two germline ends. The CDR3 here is CASSTLRGLTDTQYF. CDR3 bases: TGTGCCAGCAGCACACTCAGGGGATTGACAGATACGCAGTATTTT.